What follows is one T cell receptor beta chain and its context. Its antigen is not known. TCRdb recomputed calls from the 5' RACE reads with MiXCR, one row per CDR3 protein. The repertoire holds 350,000 or so distinct CDR3 sequences, with 20% to 25% as singletons. The sample is drawn from a study of T-cell memory formation after mild COVID-19. Background on the study: Largely donor-specific TCR clusters were found. Study conclusions and caveats: Nothing confirmed that second-wave clones peaking on day 37 were specific for SARS-CoV-2. CD4/CD8 balance held among clones contracting day 15 to 85, and later expanders leaned CD4+. CD4+ contracting clones were found mainly in CM and EM, and CD8+ ones in EMRA.

CDR1 and CDR2 (germline): DFQATT, SNEGSKA (reference sequence). V gave up 6 bases and J gave up 0 bases, with 10 bases separating them. CDR3 length: 13 residues. This sequence joins TRBV20-1 and TRBJ2-3; D unclear. The sequence came from an adult woman who had mild COVID-19 (a few samples of this study predate the infection). Cell type and time point are not known. Source material: PBMCs or a T cell subset sorted from them (not recorded which). In nucleotides, the CDR3 is TGCAGTGCGGCGGCAGCTAGCACAGATACGCAGTATTTT. It yields the protein CSAAAASTDTQYF.